This is a list of T cell receptor beta chains from one sample in a study of vaccination and CD4 T cells after COVID-19. Each CDR3 protein gets one entry after TCRdb re-called the PCR reads with MiXCR. The sample contains almost 9,500 distinct CDR3 sequences, around 33% of which appear only once. Their specific antigens are unknown. Sequences were obtained from CD4+ T cells from blood, cultured in vitro. Source of these receptors: a human donor in good health. Each CDR3 is given with its conserved first and last residue. The D gene is left open where the match is weak. The size field is filled for only some rows; it gives once, few, many or a size class.

>TRBD1|.|TRBJ1-2|TRBV2
CARTGIDYGYTF
TGTGCAAGGACAGGAATAGACTATGGCTACACCTTC
>.|.|TRBJ2-1|TRBV19
CASSIDAAGLAEQFF
TGTGCCAGTAGTATAGATGCGGCGGGATTGGCTGAGCAGTTCTTC
>TRBD2|few|TRBJ2-7|TRBV7-8
CASSMPGLGVHEQYF
TGTGCCAGCAGCATGCCGGGACTAGGTGTCCACGAGCAGTACTTC
>.|.|TRBJ2-1|TRBV21-1
CASSITRGNEQFF
TGTGCCAGCAGCATTACGCGGGGCAATGAGCAGTTCTTC
>TRBD1|few|TRBJ1-1|TRBV6-5
CASSYPGTGHTEAFF
TGTGCCAGCAGTTACCCCGGGACAGGACACACTGAAGCTTTCTTT
>.|few|TRBJ1-2|TRBV20-1
CSASRGLGGGGYTF
TGCAGTGCTAGCCGGGGACTCGGAGGAGGCGGCTACACCTTC
>.|.|TRBJ2-1|TRBV10-3
CAISGGLSSYNEQFF
TGTGCCATCAGTGGGGGGCTGAGCTCCTACAATGAGCAGTTCTTC
>.|few|TRBJ2-2|TRBV20-1
CSARRRGRNTGELFF
TGCAGTGCTAGGAGACGGGGGAGGAACACCGGGGAGCTGTTTTTT
>.|few|TRBJ1-6|TRBV7-2
CASSLVVRGGNSPLHF
TGTGCCAGCAGCTTAGTCGTCAGGGGAGGGAATTCACCCCTCCACTTT
>TRBD2|.|TRBJ2-3|TRBV6-1
CASIGSGRATDTQYF
TGTGCCAGCATCGGTAGCGGGAGGGCCACAGATACGCAGTATTTT
>.|.|TRBJ2-2|TRBV20-1
CSAVRKWDTGELFF
TGCAGTGCGGTACGCAAATGGGACACCGGGGAGCTGTTTTTT
>TRBD2|.|TRBJ2-7|TRBV29-1
CSVGLAGAYEQYF
TGCAGCGTAGGACTAGCGGGCGCCTACGAGCAGTACTTC
>.|few|TRBJ2-7|TRBV20-1
CSASDPRGSSYEQYF
TGCAGTGCCTCAGACCCGAGGGGAAGCTCCTACGAGCAGTACTTC
>.|once|TRBJ1-1|TRBV29-1
CSVEVGRATEAFF
TGCAGCGTTGAAGTGGGGAGGGCCACTGAAGCTTTCTTT
>.|.|TRBJ1-2|TRBV30
CAWRTTGQAHYGYTF
TGTGCCTGGCGCACCACGGGACAAGCACACTATGGCTACACCTTC
>TRBD2|.|TRBJ2-5|TRBV18
CASSPGTSQETQYF
TGTGCCAGCTCACCAGGGACTAGTCAAGAGACCCAGTACTTC